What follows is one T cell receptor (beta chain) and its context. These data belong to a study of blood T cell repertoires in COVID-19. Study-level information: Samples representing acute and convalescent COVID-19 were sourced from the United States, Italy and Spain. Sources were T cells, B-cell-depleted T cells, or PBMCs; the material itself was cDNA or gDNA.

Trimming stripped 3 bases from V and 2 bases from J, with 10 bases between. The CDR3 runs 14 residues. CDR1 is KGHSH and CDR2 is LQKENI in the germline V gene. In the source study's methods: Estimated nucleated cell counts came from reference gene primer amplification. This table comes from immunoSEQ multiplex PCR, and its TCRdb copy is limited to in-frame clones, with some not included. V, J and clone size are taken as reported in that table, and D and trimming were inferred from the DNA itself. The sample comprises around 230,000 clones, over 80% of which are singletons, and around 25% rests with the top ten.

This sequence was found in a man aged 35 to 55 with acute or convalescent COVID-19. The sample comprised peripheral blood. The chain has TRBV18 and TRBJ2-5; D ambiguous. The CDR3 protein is CASSPPGIQETQYF. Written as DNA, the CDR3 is TGTGCCAGCTCACCCCCCGGTATACAAGAGACCCAGTACTTC.